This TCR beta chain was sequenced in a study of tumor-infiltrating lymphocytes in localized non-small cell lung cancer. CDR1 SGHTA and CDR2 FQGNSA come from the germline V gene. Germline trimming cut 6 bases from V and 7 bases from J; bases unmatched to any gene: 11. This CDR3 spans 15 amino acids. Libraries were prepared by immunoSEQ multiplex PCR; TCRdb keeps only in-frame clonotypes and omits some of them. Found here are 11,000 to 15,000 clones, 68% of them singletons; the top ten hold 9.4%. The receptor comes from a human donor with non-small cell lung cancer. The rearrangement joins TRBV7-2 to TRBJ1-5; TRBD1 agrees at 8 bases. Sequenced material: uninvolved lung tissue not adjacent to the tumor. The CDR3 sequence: CASSSWTGSYQPQHF. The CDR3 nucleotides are TGTGCCAGCAGTAGTTGGACAGGGTCTTACCAGCCCCAGCATTTT.